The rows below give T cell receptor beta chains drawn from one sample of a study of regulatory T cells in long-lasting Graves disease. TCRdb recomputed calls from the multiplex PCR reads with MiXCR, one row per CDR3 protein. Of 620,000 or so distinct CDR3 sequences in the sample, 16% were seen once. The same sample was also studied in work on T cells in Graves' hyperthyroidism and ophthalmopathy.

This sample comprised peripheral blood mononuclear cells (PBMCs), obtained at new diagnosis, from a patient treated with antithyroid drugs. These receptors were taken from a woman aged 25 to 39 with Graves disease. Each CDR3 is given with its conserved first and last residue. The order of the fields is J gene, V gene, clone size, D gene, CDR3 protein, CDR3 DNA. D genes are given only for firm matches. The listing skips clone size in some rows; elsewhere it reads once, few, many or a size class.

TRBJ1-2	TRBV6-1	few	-	CASSRGGGNGYTF	TGTGCCAGCAGCCGAGGAGGGGGAAATGGCTACACCTTC
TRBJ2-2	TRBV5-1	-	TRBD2	CASRSGTSSTGELFF	TGCGCCAGCAGGTCCGGGACTAGCTCCACCGGGGAGCTGTTTTTT
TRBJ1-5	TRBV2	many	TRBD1	CASSEERTGVGQPQHF	TGTGCCAGCAGTGAAGAGCGGACAGGGGTAGGCCAGCCCCAGCATTTT
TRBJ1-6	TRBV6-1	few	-	CASKPYPGGPPRSPLHF	TGTGCCAGCAAACCATATCCCGGGGGACCGCCACGGTCACCCCTCCACTTT
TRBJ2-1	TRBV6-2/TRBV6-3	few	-	CASSYSGWEFF	TGTGCCAGCAGTTACTCGGGATGGGAGTTCTTC
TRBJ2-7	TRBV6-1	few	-	CASRTHADPEQYF	TGTGCCAGCAGAACGCATGCGGATCCCGAGCAGTACTTC
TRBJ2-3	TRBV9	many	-	CASSSYLTTDTQYF	TGTGCCAGCAGCAGCTATCTAACTACAGATACGCAGTATTTT
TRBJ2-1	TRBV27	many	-	CASSLGAFNEQFF	TGTGCCAGCAGTTTAGGGGCTTTCAATGAGCAGTTCTTC
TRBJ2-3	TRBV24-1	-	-	CATSSLWGDTQYF	TGTGCCACCAGTTCGCTATGGGGAGATACGCAGTATTTT
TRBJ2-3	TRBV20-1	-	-	CSARDFALRITDTQYF	TGCAGTGCTAGAGATTTTGCCCTGAGAATCACAGATACGCAGTATTTT
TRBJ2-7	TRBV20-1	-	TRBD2	CSAFATSGSSYEQYF	TGCAGTGCTTTTGCTACTAGCGGGAGCTCCTACGAGCAGTACTTC
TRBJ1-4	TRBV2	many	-	CASSEAPGPGEKLFF	TGTGCCAGCAGTGAAGCCCCCGGCCCGGGTGAAAAACTGTTTTTT
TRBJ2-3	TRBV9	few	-	CASSMSRSTDTQYF	TGTGCCAGCAGCATGAGCAGAAGCACAGATACGCAGTATTTT
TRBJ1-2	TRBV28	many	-	CASSKFGPYGYTF	TGTGCCAGCAGTAAATTCGGACCGTATGGCTACACCTTC
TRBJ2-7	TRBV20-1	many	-	CSAQDWYEQYF	TGCAGTGCCCAAGACTGGTACGAGCAGTACTTC
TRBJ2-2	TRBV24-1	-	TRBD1	CATMGQGHTGELFF	TGTGCCACCATGGGACAGGGTCACACCGGGGAGCTGTTTTTT
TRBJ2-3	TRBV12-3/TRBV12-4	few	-	CASSRSLGEGVFDTQYF	TGTGCCAGCAGCCGATCCCTGGGAGAGGGGGTTTTCGATACGCAGTATTTT
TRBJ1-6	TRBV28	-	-	CASSLSRPGWTQNNSPLHF	TGTGCCAGCAGTTTATCCCGGCCGGGATGGACACAGAATAATTCACCCCTCCACTTT
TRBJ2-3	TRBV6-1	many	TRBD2	CASSEAQSSGLTDTQYF	TGTGCCAGCAGTGAAGCGCAGTCTAGCGGGCTCACAGATACGCAGTATTTT
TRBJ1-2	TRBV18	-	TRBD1	CASSPPGQGGAGIYGYTF	TGTGCCAGCTCACCGCCGGGACAGGGGGGCGCGGGGATCTATGGCTACACCTTC
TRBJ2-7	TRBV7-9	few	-	CASSLAEGMNEQYF	TGTGCCAGCAGCTTAGCGGAGGGGATGAACGAGCAGTACTTC
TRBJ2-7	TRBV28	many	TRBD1	CASIEQGAYEQYF	TGTGCCAGCATTGAACAGGGGGCATACGAGCAGTACTTC